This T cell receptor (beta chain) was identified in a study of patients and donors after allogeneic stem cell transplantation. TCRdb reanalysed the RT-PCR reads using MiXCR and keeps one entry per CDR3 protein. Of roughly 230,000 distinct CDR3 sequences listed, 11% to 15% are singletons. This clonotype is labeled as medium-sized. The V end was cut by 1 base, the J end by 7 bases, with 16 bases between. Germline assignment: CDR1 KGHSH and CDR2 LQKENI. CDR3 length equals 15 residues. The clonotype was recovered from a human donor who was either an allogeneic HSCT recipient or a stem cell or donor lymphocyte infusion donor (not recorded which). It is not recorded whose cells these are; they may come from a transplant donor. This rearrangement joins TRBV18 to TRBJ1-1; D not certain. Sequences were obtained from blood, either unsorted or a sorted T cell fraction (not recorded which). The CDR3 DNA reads TGTGCCAGCTCACCACTACCGATAGAAGGAAATGAAGCTTTCTTT. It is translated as CASSPLPIEGNEAFF.